This T cell receptor (beta chain) emerged from a study of cytomegalovirus exposure and HLA in healthy donors. Germline V lookup: CDR1 KGHSH, CDR2 LQKENI. Trimming removed 4 bases from V and 2 bases from J, with 13 bases in between. This CDR3 has 15 amino acids. This clone showed up just a few times. The antigen is not known. Study-wide results and limits: Associated with HLA alleles at 0.05 false discovery rate in a later analysis were 16,951 TCR beta sequences. The study designated 150 to 200 TCR beta chains cytomegalovirus-associated.

This cohort consisted of healthy bone marrow donors. The PCR ran on 60 Vbeta and 13 Jbeta primers. TCRdb's copy holds only in-frame clones and misses some; the assay was immunoSEQ multiplex PCR. The sample shows about 82,000 clones, 70% to 75% of them seen only once. The origin of this receptor is a woman aged 45-65 years in good health and CMV-seropositive. The chain carries TRBV18 and TRBJ2-3; weak D call: TRBD1 (6 bases). Sequenced sample: PBMCs. The chain's CDR3 is CASSQNRVNTDTQYF. The CDR3 DNA reads TGTGCCAGCTCACAAAACAGGGTTAACACAGATACGCAGTATTTT.